Below, 17 T cell receptor beta chains from the same sample are listed, as sequenced in a study of cytomegalovirus exposure and HLA in healthy donors. PCR involved 60 Vbeta and 13 Jbeta primers. Using immunoSEQ multiplex PCR, the repertoire was profiled, and TCRdb retains in-frame clones only, with some absent. The top ten clones hold more than 1.5% of a sample with tens of thousands of clones, roughly 83% of them seen once. What was sequenced was PBMCs. The source is a human donor in good health.

The V gene is TRBV11-3, the J gene TRBJ2-1; 10 positions match TRBD1. This CDR3 contains 14 residues. The V gene end was trimmed by 5 bases and the J gene end by 6 bases; junction bases not matched to a gene: 4. Germline V lookup: CDR1 SGHNT, CDR2 YENEEA. CDR3 in DNA: TGTGCCAGCAGCCCGGGACAGGGGATCAATGAGCAGTTCTTC. Translation gives CASSPGQGINEQFF.

The chain combines TRBV11-2 with TRBJ2-2; D might be TRBD2 (6 bases). CDR3 length: 16 residues. Trimming stripped 5 bases from V and 5 bases from J, with 18 bases between. Germline V gene sequence: CDR1 SGHAT, CDR2 FQNNGV. The CDR3 coding sequence is TGTGCCAGCAGCATACAGGTTGGGGGAGGAACCGGGGAGCTGTTTTTT. This translates into CASSIQVGGGTGELFF.

The genes are TRBV11-2 and TRBJ2-1, with 7 bases matching TRBD1. The germline CDR1 and CDR2 sequences are SGHAT and FQNNGV. Losses at the gene ends were 5 bases for V and 11 bases for J; bases not matched to a gene: 15. This CDR3 region has 15 residues. The CDR3 DNA reads TGTGCCAGCAGCCCTAGAGGTGACAAGGGGGCAAAGCAGTTCTTC. This gives the protein CASSPRGDKGAKQFF.

This chain uses TRBV5-4 with TRBJ1-2; D remains ambiguous. The CDR3 loop spans 14 amino acids. V dropped 1 base and J dropped 5 bases, with 12 bases sitting between them. The germline V gene has CDR1 SGHNT and CDR2 YYREEE (reference sequence). The CDR3 DNA is TGTGCCAGCAGCTTGAGTTCGGGATCGTATGGCTACACCTTC. Amino acids: CASSLSSGSYGYTF.

The CDR3 DNA follows: TGTGCCAGCAGTGGGGGGGTGACTAGCGGGAGCGGAGATACGCAGTATTTT. Translated, it gives CASSGGVTSGSGDTQYF. This rearrangement joins TRBV27 to TRBJ2-3; 12 nucleotides agree with TRBD2. Germline CDR1 reads MNHEY; CDR2 reads SMNVEV (reference sequence). V was pared by 5 bases and J by 5 bases, with 11 bases of the junction left unmatched. The CDR3 is made up of 17 amino acids.

This chain joins TRBV30 and TRBJ2-3; the match to TRBD2 covers 10 bases. CDR3 length: 19 residues. Trimming cost V 5 bases and J 5 bases; bases outside gene matches: 22. Germline V CDR1 and CDR2: GTSNPN, SVGIG (reference sequence). CDR3 bases: TGTGCCTGGGCTGAAAAAAGGGCTAGCGGGGGCCTAAGGAGAGATACGCAGTATTTT. Translation gives CAWAEKRASGGLRRDTQYF.

The chain employs TRBV21-1 and TRBJ2-4; the table assigns TRBD2, which was not confirmed against the DNA. TRBV21-1 is classified as a pseudogene. The CDR3 is 16 amino acids. In nucleotides, the CDR3 is TGTGCCAGCAGCAAAGCGCATGGCGGGAGGGCCGTGCTTCAGTACTTC. Amino acid sequence: CASSKAHGGRAVLQYF.

The rearrangement uses TRBV7-9 and TRBJ1-1; D is uncertain. The CDR3 length is 14 residues. Germline loops: CDR1 SEHNR, CDR2 FQNEAQ (reference sequence). V lost 1 base and J lost 1, with 7 bases in between. This CDR3 is CASSLVARNTEAFF. CDR3 bases: TGTGCCAGCAGCTTAGTTGCGCGGAACACTGAAGCTTTCTTT.

This chain connects TRBV4-2 to TRBJ2-5; TRBD2 aligns across 8 bases. Germline V gene data show CDR1 as LGHNA and CDR2 as YNFKEQ. The CDR3 runs 17 residues. Trimming removed 4 bases from V and 1 base from J; junction bases left unmatched: 11. The CDR3 DNA is TGTGCCAGCAGCCTCTCGGGAGGGGTTTTTGGCCAAGAGACCCAGTACTTC. It is translated as CASSLSGGVFGQETQYF.

This clone showed up just a few times. The chain recombines TRBV7-9 with TRBJ2-7, with D possibly TRBD2 on 7 matching bases. The germline gives CDR1 SEHNR, CDR2 FQNEAQ (reference sequence). The ends were cut back, 5 bases at V and 0 bases at J, with 17 bases in the middle. This CDR3 has 16 residues. The CDR3 protein is CASSPWGGPASYEQYF. The DNA for the CDR3 is TGTGCCAGCAGCCCCTGGGGGGGCCCCGCCTCCTACGAGCAGTACTTC.

This clone has only a few counts. This chain links TRBV10-1 with TRBJ2-1; TRBD2 matches at 15 bases. Germline V CDR1 and CDR2: WNHNN, SYGVQD (reference sequence). This CDR3 spans 18 amino acids. V shed 5 bases and J 7 bases; nucleotides not matched to a gene: 12. The CDR3 sequence: CASSPTRTSGRAGNEQFF. In DNA form, the CDR3 reads TGCGCCAGCAGTCCCACGCGGACTAGCGGGAGGGCGGGTAATGAGCAGTTCTTC.

The genes are TRBV7-2 and TRBJ2-7, with 7 bases lining up with TRBD2. The CDR3 is 15 amino acids. Germline V CDR1 and CDR2: SGHTA, FQGNSA. J lost 2 bases, V lost 5 bases, and 9 bases had no gene match. The CDR3 is CASSPGGGSPYEQYF. The DNA of the CDR3 is TGTGCCAGCAGCCCGGGGGGAGGGTCCCCCTACGAGCAGTACTTC.

The V and J genes are TRBV21-1 and TRBJ2-2; the listed D gene, TRBD1, was not tested against the DNA. TRBV21-1 is described as a pseudogene. The CDR3 length is 18 residues. The CDR3 DNA is TGTGCCAGCAGCAAAGATTCCGACAGGGGTCCTTACCCCGGGGAGCTGTTTTTT. Translation gives CASSKDSDRGPYPGELFF.

Only one count was recorded for this clone. This chain joins TRBV30 and TRBJ1-4; 10 bases are a match to TRBD1. From germline, CDR1 is GTSNPN and CDR2 SVGIG (reference sequence). The V gene end was trimmed by 1 base and the J gene end by 4 bases; junction bases not matched to a gene: 18. The CDR3 length is 20 residues. CDR3 in amino acids: CAWSDKTGGDLWEHNEKLFF. In DNA form, the CDR3 reads TGTGCCTGGAGTGACAAGACAGGGGGCGATTTATGGGAGCATAATGAAAAACTGTTTTTT.

The rearrangement links TRBV9 to TRBJ1-1, with a tentative D call TRBD1 (6 bases). The ends were cut back, 3 bases at V and 0 bases at J, with 18 bases in the middle. This CDR3 has 17 residues. Germline V lookup: CDR1 SGDLS, CDR2 YYNGEE. The CDR3 sequence is CASSAAGTPHLNTEAFF. The CDR3, as DNA: TGTGCCAGCAGCGCCGCCGGGACACCACATTTGAACACTGAAGCTTTCTTT.

This chain joins TRBV19 and TRBJ2-1; D unclear. Trimming stripped 5 bases from V and 3 bases from J, with 14 bases between. Germline-derived CDR1 and CDR2 are LNHDA and SQIVND (reference sequence). The CDR3 covers 15 residues. The CDR3 DNA sequence: TGTGCCAGTAGTGAGGATCGCATCGGCTACAATGAGCAGTTCTTC. Translation gives CASSEDRIGYNEQFF.

The chain is built from TRBV19 and TRBJ2-1, with D tentatively TRBD2 (6 bases). The CDR3 spans 16 residues. Germline V lookup: CDR1 LNHDA, CDR2 SQIVND (reference sequence). V lost 5 bases and J 8 bases, leaving 22 bases between the germline ends. The CDR3 nucleotides are TGTGCCAGTAGTCAAATGACCGGGACTCATTGGTATGAGCAGTTCTTC. This gives the protein CASSQMTGTHWYEQFF. The variable domain in full, completed from reference TRBV19 and TRBJ2-1, reads DGGITQSPKYLFRKEGQNVTLSCEQNLNHDAMYWYRQDPGQGLRLIYYSQIVNDFQKGDIAEGYSVSREKKESFPLTVTSAQKNPTAFYLCASSQMTGTHWYEQFFGPGTRLTVL.